These T cell receptor beta chains were read from a single sample in a study of cytomegalovirus exposure and HLA in healthy donors. Assay: immunoSEQ multiplex PCR; the TCRdb copy retains only in-frame clones and omits some. The repertoire holds around 150,000 clones, with around 77% as singletons. Sequenced input: PBMCs. The receptor source for this set is a man aged 30-40 years in good health and CMV-seronegative. Both conserved end residues are part of each CDR3. D genes are given only for firm matches. Clone size, where shown, is once, few, many, or a class for clones that have expanded.

clone_size j_call d_call v_call cdr3_aa cdr3_nt
. TRBJ2-7 TRBD2 TRBV18 CASSPAVSGEIPYEQYF TGTGCCAGCTCACCAGCGGTTAGCGGGGAAATCCCCTACGAGCAGTACTTC
. TRBJ1-5 . TRBV14 CASSLYNQPQHF TGTGCCAGCAGCCTATACAATCAGCCCCAGCATTTT
. TRBJ1-1 TRBD1 TRBV7-3 CASSRDRETEAFF TGTGCCAGCAGCCGGGACAGGGAGACTGAAGCTTTCTTT
. TRBJ2-1 TRBD2 TRBV20-1 CSAVSGSFGFF TGCAGTGCTGTGAGCGGGAGCTTTGGGTTCTTC
few TRBJ1-2 TRBD1 TRBV7-2 CASSPDRGPYGYTF TGTGCCAGCAGCCCAGACAGGGGGCCCTATGGCTACACCTTC
. TRBJ1-1 . TRBV28 CASSLLSGGQLKREGAFF TGTGCCAGCAGTTTATTATCTGGTGGGCAGCTAAAACGTGAAGGAGCTTTCTTT
. TRBJ1-5 . TRBV6-5 CASSYSRGSQPQNF TGTGCCAGCAGTTACTCAAGGGGGTCCCAGCCCCAGAATTTT
. TRBJ1-1 TRBD1 TRBV7-8 CASSAGRQGISAEAFF TGTGCCAGCAGCGCGGGCCGACAGGGAATCAGCGCTGAAGCTTTCTTT
. TRBJ1-2 TRBD1 TRBV5-6 CASSLKGQTAVFPYGYTF TGTGCCAGCAGCTTAAAGGGACAGACCGCAGTATTTCCTTATGGCTACACCTTC
. TRBJ2-3 . TRBV18 CASSPVSDTQYF TGTGCCAGCTCACCCGTGTCAGATACGCAGTATTTT
. TRBJ2-7 . TRBV15 CATSLLDSYEQYF TGTGCCACCAGCCTATTAGACAGCTACGAGCAGTACTTC
. TRBJ2-7 . TRBV4-1 CASRPDSLSYEQYF TGCGCCAGCAGACCGGACAGCCTCTCCTACGAGCAGTACTTC
. TRBJ2-5 . TRBV4-1 CASSQDFQETQYF TGCGCCAGCAGCCAAGACTTCCAAGAGACCCAGTACTTC
. TRBJ2-7 TRBD2 TRBV6-1 CASSDRLAGGLGEQYF TGTGCCAGCAGTGACCGACTAGCGGGAGGGTTGGGAGAGCAGTACTTC
. TRBJ2-1 . TRBV19 CASSDWYNEQFF TGTGCCAGTAGCGACTGGTACAATGAGCAGTTCTTC
once TRBJ1-2 . TRBV4-1 CASSQPTKEVDYGYPF TGCGCCAGCAGCCAACCCACGAAGGAGGTCGACTATGGCTACCCCTTC
. TRBJ2-7 TRBD1 TRBV7-2 CASSFDRASTYEQYF TGTGCCAGCAGCTTTGACAGGGCGTCAACCTACGAGCAGTACTTC
. TRBJ2-2 . TRBV5-1 CASSLAGENTGELFF TGCGCCAGCAGCTTGGCAGGGGAGAACACCGGGGAGCTGTTTTTT
. TRBJ1-6 TRBD1 TRBV4-1 CASSQDPRTGPPLNF TGCGCCAGCAGCCAAGATCCAAGGACAGGGCCACCCCTCAACTTT
. TRBJ1-4 . TRBV19 CASTYNRPPAANEKLFF TGTGCCAGCACCTACAACAGACCCCCAGCTGCCAATGAAAAACTGTTTTTT
. TRBJ2-2 . TRBV6-5 CASSHVHRSGELFF TGTGCCAGCAGTCACGTACACCGTTCCGGGGAGCTGTTTTTT
. TRBJ1-1 . TRBV7-9 CASTSLNTEAFF TGTGCCAGCACCTCTTTGAACACTGAAGCTTTCTTT